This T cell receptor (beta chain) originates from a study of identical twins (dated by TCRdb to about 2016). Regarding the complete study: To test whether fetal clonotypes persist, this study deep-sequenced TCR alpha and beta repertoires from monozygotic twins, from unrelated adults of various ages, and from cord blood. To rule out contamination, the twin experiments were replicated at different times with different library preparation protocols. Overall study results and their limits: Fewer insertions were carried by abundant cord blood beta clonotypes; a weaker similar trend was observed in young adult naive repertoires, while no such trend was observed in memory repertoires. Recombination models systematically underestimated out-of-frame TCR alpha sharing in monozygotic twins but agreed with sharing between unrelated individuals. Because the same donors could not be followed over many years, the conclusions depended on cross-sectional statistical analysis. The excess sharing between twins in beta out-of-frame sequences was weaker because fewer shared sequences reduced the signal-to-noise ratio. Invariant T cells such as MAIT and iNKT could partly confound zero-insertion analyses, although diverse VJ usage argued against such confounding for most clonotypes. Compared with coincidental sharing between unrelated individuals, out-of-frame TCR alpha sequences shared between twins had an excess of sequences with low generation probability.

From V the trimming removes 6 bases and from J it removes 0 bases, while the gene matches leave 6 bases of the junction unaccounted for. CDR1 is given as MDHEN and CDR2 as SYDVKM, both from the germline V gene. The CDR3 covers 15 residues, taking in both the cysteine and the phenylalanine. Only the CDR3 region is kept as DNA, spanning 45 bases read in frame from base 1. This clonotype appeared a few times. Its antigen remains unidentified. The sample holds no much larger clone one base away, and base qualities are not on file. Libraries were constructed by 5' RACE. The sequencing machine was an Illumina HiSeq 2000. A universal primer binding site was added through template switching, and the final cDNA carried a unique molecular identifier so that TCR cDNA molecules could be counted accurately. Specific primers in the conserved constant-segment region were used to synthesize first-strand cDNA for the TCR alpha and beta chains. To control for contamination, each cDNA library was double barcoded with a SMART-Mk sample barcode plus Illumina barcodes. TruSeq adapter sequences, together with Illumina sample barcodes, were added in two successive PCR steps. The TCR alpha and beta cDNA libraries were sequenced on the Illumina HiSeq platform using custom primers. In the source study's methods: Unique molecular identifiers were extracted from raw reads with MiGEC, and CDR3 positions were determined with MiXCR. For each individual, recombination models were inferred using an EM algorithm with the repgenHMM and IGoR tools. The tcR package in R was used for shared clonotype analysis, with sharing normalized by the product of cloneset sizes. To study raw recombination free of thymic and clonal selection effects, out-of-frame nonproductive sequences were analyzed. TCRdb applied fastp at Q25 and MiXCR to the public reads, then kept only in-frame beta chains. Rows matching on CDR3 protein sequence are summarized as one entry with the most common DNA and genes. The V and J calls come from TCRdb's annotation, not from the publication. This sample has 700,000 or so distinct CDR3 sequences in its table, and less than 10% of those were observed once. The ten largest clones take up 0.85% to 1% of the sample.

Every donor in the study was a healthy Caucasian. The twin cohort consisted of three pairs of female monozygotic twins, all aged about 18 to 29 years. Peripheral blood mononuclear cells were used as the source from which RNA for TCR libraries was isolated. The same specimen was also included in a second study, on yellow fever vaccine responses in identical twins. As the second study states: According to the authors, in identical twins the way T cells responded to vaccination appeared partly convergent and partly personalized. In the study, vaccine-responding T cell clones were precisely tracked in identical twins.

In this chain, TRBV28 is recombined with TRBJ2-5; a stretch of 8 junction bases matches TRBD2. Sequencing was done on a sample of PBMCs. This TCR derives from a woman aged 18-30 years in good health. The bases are TGTGCCAGCAGAAAAGGAGCGGGAGACCAAGAGACCCAGTACTTC. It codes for CASRKGAGDQETQYF.